Sequencing of this T cell receptor beta chain was carried out in a study of blood T cell repertoires in COVID-19. Overall study: Acute and convalescent COVID-19 samples came from the United States, Italy and Spain. In each case, the material was cDNA or gDNA derived from T cells, B-cell-depleted T cells, or PBMCs.

Original handling: Reference gene primer amplification in the assay estimated nucleated cell counts. Using immunoSEQ multiplex PCR, the repertoire was profiled, and TCRdb retains in-frame clones only, with some absent. Clonal size and the V and J genes are those of that table, whereas D and trimming came from the DNA. Of about 130,000 clones detected, 65% to 90% appear once; the ten largest clones hold more than 20%. The length of the CDR3 is 17 residues. Unmatched junction bases numbered 11, after V lost 4 bases and J lost 3 bases. The sample taken for sequencing was peripheral blood. J is TRBJ1-4 and V is TRBV23-1; 7 bases match TRBD1. TRBV23-1 is reported as an ORF; its role is uncertain. This clonotype was sampled from a woman older than 75 with acute or convalescent COVID-19. CDR3 sequence: CASSRDRSLRPNEKLFF. The CDR3 DNA is TGCGCCAGCAGTCGGGACAGATCCCTGAGGCCTAATGAAAAACTGTTTTTT.